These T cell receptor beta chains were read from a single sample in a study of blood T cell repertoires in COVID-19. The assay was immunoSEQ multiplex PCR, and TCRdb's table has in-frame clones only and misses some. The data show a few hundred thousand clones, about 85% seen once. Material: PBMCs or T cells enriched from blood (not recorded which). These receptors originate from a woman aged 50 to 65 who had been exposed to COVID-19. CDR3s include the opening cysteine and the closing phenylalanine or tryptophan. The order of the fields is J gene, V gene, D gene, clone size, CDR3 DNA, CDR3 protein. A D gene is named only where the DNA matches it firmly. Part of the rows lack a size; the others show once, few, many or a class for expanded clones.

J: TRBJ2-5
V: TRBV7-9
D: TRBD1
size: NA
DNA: TGTGCCAGCAGCTCAGGGGGATCAGAGACCCAGTACTTC
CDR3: CASSSGGSETQYF

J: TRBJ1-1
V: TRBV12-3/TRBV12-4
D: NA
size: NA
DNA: TGTGCCAGCAGTTTAACTACTGAAGCTTTCTTT
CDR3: CASSLTTEAFF

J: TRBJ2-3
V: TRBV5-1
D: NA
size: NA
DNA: TGCGCCAGCCGTTCTGGGGCCCGCACAGATACGCAGTATTTT
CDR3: CASRSGARTDTQYF

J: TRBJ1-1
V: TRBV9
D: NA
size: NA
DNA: TGTGCCAGCAGCACTCAGTGGGGCCCGGAGCCAGCTTTCTTT
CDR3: CASSTQWGPEPAFF

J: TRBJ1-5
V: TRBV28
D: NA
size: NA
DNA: TGTGCCAGCAGTTCAAGACTCAGGGCCTCTCAGCCCCAGCATTTT
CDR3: CASSSRLRASQPQHF

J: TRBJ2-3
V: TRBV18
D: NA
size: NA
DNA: TGTGCCAGCTCGGATGTGGGGGGGCCCAGCACAGATACGCAGTATTTT
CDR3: CASSDVGGPSTDTQYF

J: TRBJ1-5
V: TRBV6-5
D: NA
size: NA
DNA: TGTGCCAGCAGTAGAACAGGGACACAGCCCCAGCATTTT
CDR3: CASSRTGTQPQHF

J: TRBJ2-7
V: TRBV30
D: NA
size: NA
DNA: TGTGCCTGGCGGGGGGCCCCGGCCTACGAGCAGTACTTC
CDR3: CAWRGAPAYEQYF

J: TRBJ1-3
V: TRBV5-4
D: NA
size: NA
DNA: TGTGCCAGCAGCCTACCAGGAGGGCCAAACACCATATATTTT
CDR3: CASSLPGGPNTIYF

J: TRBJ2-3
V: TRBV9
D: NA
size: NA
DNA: TGTGCCAGCAGCGTAGGGCCGCCTGGCCGTAGCACAGATACGCAGTATTTT
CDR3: CASSVGPPGRSTDTQYF

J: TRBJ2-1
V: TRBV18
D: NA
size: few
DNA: TGTGCCAGCCAAAGTGGGGGGGGACACCACAATGAGCAGTTCTTC
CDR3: CASQSGGGHHNEQFF

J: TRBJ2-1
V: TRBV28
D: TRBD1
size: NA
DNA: TGTGCCAGCAGCGAGCGCCGGGACAGGGAAACGTTCTTC
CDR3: CASSERRDRETFF

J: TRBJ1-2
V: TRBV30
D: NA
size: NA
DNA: TGTGCCTGGAAACCTGACAGGCCCTTTAACTATGGCTACACCTTC
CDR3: CAWKPDRPFNYGYTF

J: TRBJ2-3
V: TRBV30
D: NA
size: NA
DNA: TGTGCCTGGAGTGTCGGCAGGTCAGATACGCAGTATTTT
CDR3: CAWSVGRSDTQYF

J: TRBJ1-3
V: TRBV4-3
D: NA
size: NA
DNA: TGCGCCAGCAGCCCAGGGAGGCCAGGAAACACCATATATTTT
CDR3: CASSPGRPGNTIYF